Below are 2 T cell receptor beta chains sequenced from a single sample in a study of identical twins. TCRdb called the 5' RACE reads again in MiXCR, with one record for every CDR3 protein. The sample holds more than 1.5 million distinct CDR3 sequences, more than 30% seen once. Sequenced input: cord blood. These receptors came from a newborn girl in good health.

This rearrangement joins TRBV5-1 to TRBJ1-2, with a tentative D call TRBD1 (5 bases). With 1 base removed from V and 8 bases from J, the gap between germline ends came to 9 bases. Germline values: CDR1 SGHRS, CDR2 YFSETQ. The CDR3 contains 12 residues. Here the CDR3 reads CASSLTEGGYTF. For the CDR3, the DNA is TGCGCCAGCAGCTTGACAGAGGGGGGCTACACCTTC.

This clonotype was seen a few times. The rearrangement joins TRBV7-2 to TRBJ2-3; maybe TRBD2 (5 bases). The CDR3 extends over 14 amino acids. The germline V gene encodes CDR1 SGHTA and CDR2 FQGNSA. V gave up 1 base and J gave up 13 bases, with 18 bases separating them. The CDR3 sequence: CASSLGPSGIVKYF. CDR3 nucleotides: TGTGCCAGCAGCTTAGGTCCGTCCGGGATTGTAAAGTATTTT.